This TCR beta chain was observed in a study of cytomegalovirus exposure and HLA in healthy donors. Whole-study results and caveats: Later analysis identified a missense DCLRE1C variant that was linked to TCR beta V- and J-gene trimming. Fewer N-insertions than the roughly 630-donor mean were reportedly shown by an Asian-associated ancestry cluster in a later analysis. TRBV6-2, TRBV6-3 and some other V segments were excluded as indistinguishable.

The PCR used 60 Vbeta and 13 Jbeta primers. The table came from immunoSEQ multiplex PCR; TCRdb's copy has only in-frame clones and leaves some out. The sample lists under 200,000 clones; roughly 78% were seen once. A note on this clone: Its antigen is not known.

Germline CDR1 MNHEY, CDR2 SVGAGI. The ends were cut back, 6 bases at V and 3 bases at J, with 15 bases in the middle. CDR3 length equals 14 residues. Sequenced: PBMCs. The gene calls are TRBV6-5 and TRBJ2-7, with D perhaps TRBD2 (6 bases). The clonotype comes from a man aged 40-49 years in good health and CMV-seronegative. As DNA, the CDR3 is TGTGCCAGCAGGAGGAGGGACTCCCACTACGAGCAGTACTTC. It translates to CASRRRDSHYEQYF.